The entry below describes one T cell receptor beta chain. No antigen is known for it. The sample belongs to a study of T cells after yellow fever vaccination. Study results and caveats: Just a small share of clonotypes turned up in the CD4 compartment as well as the CD8 compartment. Reappearing after the booster were most of the clones from primary vaccination (less than 98% CD4, 85% to 90% CD8).

Conversion of TCR transcripts into cDNA relied on 5'RACE template switching, which added a universal primer site and UMIs. Via MiXCR, TCRdb re-called the 5' RACE reads, giving one row per CDR3 protein. The sample carries 95,000 to 150,000 distinct CDR3 sequences, around 7.7% recorded once. Trimming removed 0 bases at V and 0 bases at J, with 10 bases between. CDR3 size: 16 residues. Germline loops: CDR1 SGDLS, CDR2 YYNGEE. The V call is TRBV9, the J call TRBJ2-1; D call uncertain. Sample: CD4+ T cells sorted from PBMCs, taken about 10 days after the first yellow fever vaccination. This clonotype originated in a young man who received the YFV17D yellow fever vaccine. CDR3: CASSVEGRSSYNEQFF. CDR3 DNA: TGTGCCAGCAGCGTAGAGGGCAGGAGCTCCTACAATGAGCAGTTCTTC.